Listed below are T cell receptor beta chains from one sample, sequenced in a study of CXCR3-negative and CXCR3-positive naive CD8 T cells. TCRdb processed the 5' RACE reads again and assigns one entry to each CDR3 protein, with no DNA. The table lists some 140,000 distinct CDR3 sequences. The sequencing sample was made of naive CXCR3+ CD8+ T cells from blood. These receptors all stem from a human donor in good health. Some clones in this sample may be carry-over from other donors' samples. Both conserved end residues are part of each CDR3.

CASSLVQGAGFF	12	TRBV7-2	TRBJ1-1
CSARPEGAPETQYF	14	TRBV20-1	TRBJ2-5
CASSQARQTSGGHTGELFF	19	TRBV4-2	TRBJ2-2
CASSPREGGDADTQYF	16	TRBV7-6	TRBJ2-3
CASSLATGTGTYNQPQHF	18	TRBV28	TRBJ1-5
CASGSGQGFYNEQFF	15	TRBV7-3	TRBJ2-1
CASSIGYGFNYGYTF	15	TRBV19	TRBJ1-2
CASSPGLVYNEQFF	14	TRBV11-2	TRBJ2-1
CASSQVSFYEQYF	13	TRBV4-1	TRBJ2-7
CASSRATSESSYEQYF	16	TRBV7-9	TRBJ2-7
CASSPGTSGTDTQYF	15	TRBV2	TRBJ2-3
CATGGFGGAGEATDTQYF	18	TRBV15	TRBJ2-3
CASSHRPGQFARQTQYF	17	TRBV7-9	TRBJ2-5
CASSFGGGNGELFF	14	TRBV27	TRBJ2-2